A single sample is the source of the 27 T cell receptor beta chains below, sequenced in a study of beta chain features in type 1 diabetes. Expressed TCRB transcripts were sequenced because the entire RNA isolate underwent reverse transcription. Clones were read by immunoSEQ multiplex PCR, and TCRdb kept only the in-frame ones, dropping some. The table includes roughly 500,000 clones, roughly 30% detected once. Sequencing was carried out using naive CD4+ T cells from blood. The source of these receptors is a man aged 18 to 35 in good health.

The V call is TRBV20-1, the J call TRBJ2-1, with no clear D. Between the trimmed V and J ends, which lost 6 bases and 12 bases, there was a span of 15 bases. The germline V gene encodes CDR1 DFQATT and CDR2 SNEGSKA (reference sequence). The CDR3 has 11 amino acids. As DNA, the CDR3 is TGCAGTGCCGCTCCAAATACGGGGCAGTTCTTC. It encodes CSAAPNTGQFF.

The rearrangement links TRBV25-1 to TRBJ2-1; 8 bases align to TRBD2. The CDR3 covers 16 residues. Germline V gene sequence: CDR1 MGHDK, CDR2 SYGVNS. V trimming: 3 bases; J trimming: 6 bases; junction bases outside the gene matches: 10. CDR3 DNA sequence: TGTGCCAGCAGTGATTTGACTAGCGCAGTGGGCAATGAGCAGTTCTTC. Translating gives CASSDLTSAVGNEQFF.

This clone was counted a single time. V is TRBV27 and J is TRBJ2-1; 7 positions agree with TRBD2. The CDR3 loop spans 14 amino acids. Per germline, CDR1 MNHEY and CDR2 SMNVEV (reference sequence). Losses at the gene ends were 6 bases for V and 10 bases for J; bases not matched to a gene: 12. This CDR3 is CASSLKAGGTEQFF. In DNA form, the CDR3 reads TGTGCCAGCAGCCTCAAGGCCGGGGGGACCGAGCAGTTCTTC.

The rearrangement uses TRBV4-2 and TRBJ2-3, with 7 positions matching TRBD1. The CDR3 consists of 15 residues. The germline gives CDR1 LGHNA, CDR2 YNFKEQ. V lost 1 base to trimming and J lost 3 bases; unmatched junction nucleotides: 4. This CDR3 reads CASSQGGQATDTQYF. The CDR3 DNA sequence: TGTGCCAGCAGCCAAGGAGGACAGGCAACAGATACGCAGTATTTT.

A remark on this clone: Other DNA sequences in this sample translate to the same CDR3. The V call is TRBV30, the J call TRBJ1-5; D unclear. V lost 0 bases and J 7 bases, leaving 10 bases between the germline ends. The CDR3 loop spans 13 amino acids. Germline CDR1 is GTSNPN and CDR2 is SVGIG (reference sequence). This CDR3 is CAWSVGQRQPQHF. For the CDR3, the DNA is TGTGCCTGGAGTGTAGGGCAGCGCCAGCCCCAGCATTTT.

The V and J genes are TRBV12-5 and TRBJ2-7; no definite D call. Germline V gene sequence: CDR1 LGHNT, CDR2 FRNRAP. This CDR3 contains 14 residues. The V end lost 6 bases, the J end lost 3 bases, and 15 bases lay between the germline ends. CDR3 DNA: TGTGCTAGTGGGCCGGGCTCCGTTAGCTACGAGCAGTACTTC. This gives the protein CASGPGSVSYEQYF.

The CDR3 sequence: CASSAWETDTQYF. In nucleotides, the CDR3 is TGTGCCAGCAGTGCATGGGAGACAGATACGCAGTATTTT. The chain uses TRBV9 and TRBJ2-3, with a possible D match to TRBD2 (5 bases). Germline V CDR1 and CDR2: SGDLS, YYNGEE. The CDR3 has 13 amino acids. Deletions cut 5 bases from V and 3 bases from J, with 10 bases between.

The chain uses TRBV6-5 and TRBJ2-1; 7 nucleotides align to TRBD2. The CDR3 covers 15 residues. V shed 6 bases, J shed 0 bases, and the junction held 5 bases outside the gene matches. The germline V gene has CDR1 MNHEY and CDR2 SVGAGI. The CDR3 DNA reads TGTGCCAGCAGCCCTAGCGGTAGCTCCTACAATGAGCAGTTCTTC. Encoded protein: CASSPSGSSYNEQFF.

This clone turned up a few times. The J gene is TRBJ1-4, the V gene TRBV4-3, with 9 bases identical to TRBD1. Germline V lookup: CDR1 LGHNA, CDR2 YSLEER. V was pared by 6 bases and J by 10 bases, with 15 bases of the junction left unmatched. The length of the CDR3 is 16 residues. The CDR3 sequence: CASSPDSGTGIGKLFF. The DNA of the CDR3 is TGCGCCAGCAGTCCCGACTCCGGGACAGGGATCGGAAAACTGTTTTTT.

The J gene is TRBJ2-7, the V gene TRBV27; 12 bases line up with TRBD2. This CDR3 comprises 14 residues. CDR1 is MNHEY and CDR2 is SMNVEV in the germline V gene (reference sequence). V lost 6 bases and J lost 6; bases outside the gene matches: 6. The CDR3 region has the DNA TGTGCCAGCAGGTCTAGCGGGAGGGCTGGCGAGCAGTACTTC. Translation gives CASRSSGRAGEQYF.

This clone was recorded once. The J gene is TRBJ2-3, the V gene TRBV7-9; TRBD2 aligns across 9 bases. The length of the CDR3 is 15 residues. The J segment lost 2 bases and the V segment lost 5 bases, leaving 5 bases of the junction unmatched. The germline gives CDR1 SEHNR, CDR2 FQNEAQ (reference sequence). Here the CDR3 DNA reads TGTGCCAGCAGCATCCTAGCGGGACCCACAGATACGCAGTATTTT. The encoded protein is CASSILAGPTDTQYF.

In regard to this clone: The sample contains more than one DNA sequence encoding this CDR3. The V call is TRBV7-2, the J call TRBJ2-5, with D unclear. This CDR3 spans 13 amino acids. V was trimmed by 1 base and J by 5 bases, leaving 8 bases between them. CDR1 and CDR2 (germline): SGHTA, FQGNSA. CDR3 residues: CASSLVRGETQYF. The CDR3 DNA reads as TGTGCCAGCAGCTTAGTTCGTGGGGAGACCCAGTACTTC.

This chain connects TRBV28 to TRBJ2-3; D gene ambiguous. V was cut by 7 bases and J by 0 bases, with 14 bases left in between. The germline CDR1 and CDR2 sequences are MDHEN and SYDVKM. The CDR3 sequence is 15 residues long. The CDR3 loop is CASTRFGASTDTQYF. The CDR3 DNA reads as TGTGCCAGCACCCGGTTTGGTGCTAGCACAGATACGCAGTATTTT.

J is TRBJ2-4 and V is TRBV7-2, with TRBD1 as a possible D gene (6 bases). The V and J ends lost 6 bases and 3 bases respectively, with 12 bases between them. Germline lookup yields CDR1 SGHTA and CDR2 FQGNSA. The CDR3 length is 14 residues. The CDR3 region has the DNA TGTGCCAGCAGTTATTCAGGGGACAAAAACATTCAGTACTTC. It is translated as CASSYSGDKNIQYF.

This clone was counted a few times. This chain connects TRBV2 to TRBJ2-1; 8 positions match TRBD2. The length of the CDR3 is 15 residues. Germline CDR1 SNHLY, CDR2 FYNNEI. Unmatched junction bases numbered 8, after V lost 7 bases and J lost 3 bases. CDR3 sequence: CASMSAGGLYNEQFF. The DNA of the CDR3 is TGTGCCAGCATGTCGGCGGGAGGCCTCTACAATGAGCAGTTCTTC.

This clone was counted between two and nine times. The rearrangement links TRBV29-1 to TRBJ2-1; TRBD2 matches at 14 bases. The J segment lost 4 bases and the V segment lost 7 bases, leaving 3 bases of the junction unmatched. From germline, CDR1 is SQVTM and CDR2 ANQGSEA. This CDR3 contains 14 residues. The CDR3 protein is CSARLAGGYNEQFF. For the CDR3, the DNA is TGCAGCGCGAGACTAGCGGGAGGGTACAATGAGCAGTTCTTC.

This clone was recorded once. The chain uses TRBV30 and TRBJ2-5; the D gene is possibly TRBD1 (5 bases). CDR1 is GTSNPN, CDR2 SVGIG, per germline (reference sequence). This CDR3 comprises 14 residues. The V and J ends lost 2 bases and 1 base respectively, with 11 bases between them. The CDR3 sequence: CAWSRGPGQETQYF. CDR3 nucleotides: TGTGCCTGGAGTAGGGGCCCGGGCCAAGAGACCCAGTACTTC.

This chain links TRBV2 with TRBJ2-3; 8 bases are shared with TRBD1. From germline, CDR1 is SNHLY and CDR2 FYNNEI. The trim removed 6 bases at V and 3 bases at J, leaving 8 bases unmatched. The CDR3 runs to 15 residues. CDR3 protein: CASSRTGRLTDTQYF. The CDR3 nucleotides read TGTGCCAGCAGCAGGACAGGGAGGTTGACAGATACGCAGTATTTT.

This clone was detected a few times. Additional DNA sequences in this sample encode the identical CDR3. V is TRBV30 and J is TRBJ1-5; no firm D call. Germline loops: CDR1 GTSNPN, CDR2 SVGIG (reference sequence). There are 13 residues in the CDR3. Trimming removed 2 bases at V and 0 bases at J, with 5 bases between. The CDR3 loop is CAWSRDSNQPQHF. CDR3 DNA: TGTGCCTGGAGTAGGGATAGCAATCAGCCCCAGCATTTT.

The chain combines TRBV7-9 with TRBJ1-2; D is ambiguous. The germline V gene encodes CDR1 SEHNR and CDR2 FQNEAQ (reference sequence). V was shortened by 7 bases and J by 4 bases, with 22 bases between the two germline ends. The CDR3 runs 16 residues. The CDR3 region is CASTPVAAGGSYGYTF. In DNA form, the CDR3 reads TGTGCCAGCACCCCCGTGGCAGCCGGAGGTTCCTATGGCTACACCTTC.

CDR3 loop: CACNRPGLAENIQYF. DNA for the CDR3: TGTGCCTGCAATAGACCGGGACTAGCGGAAAACATTCAGTACTTC. The rearrangement uses TRBV30 and TRBJ2-4; TRBD2 aligns across 11 bases. The CDR3 runs 15 residues. Germline V CDR1 and CDR2: GTSNPN, SVGIG (reference sequence). Germline trimming cut 6 bases from V and 5 bases from J; bases unmatched to any gene: 9.

This chain links TRBV29-1 with TRBJ2-2, with 8 bases matching TRBD1. Per the germline V gene, CDR1 is SQVTM and CDR2 is ANQGSEA. CDR3 length: 15 amino acids. Losses at the gene ends were 4 bases for V and 2 bases for J; bases not matched to a gene: 6. The CDR3 coding sequence is TGCAGCGTTGGTCGGGACAGGATTAACACCGGGGAGCTGTTTTTT. This sequence encodes CSVGRDRINTGELFF.

V and J are TRBV9 and TRBJ2-1, with a tentative D call TRBD1 (5 bases). Looked up from germline, CDR1 is SGDLS and CDR2 is YYNGEE. The CDR3 sequence is 13 residues long. V was clipped by 2 bases and J by 3 bases, with 6 bases between them. The CDR3 DNA sequence: TGTGCCAGCAGCGTGACAGACTACAATGAGCAGTTCTTC. Its translation is CASSVTDYNEQFF.

The gene calls are TRBV30 and TRBJ2-3, with 8 bases identical to TRBD2. The CDR3 length is 14 residues. V gave up 2 bases and J gave up 2 bases; unmatched junction bases: 3. Per germline, CDR1 GTSNPN and CDR2 SVGIG (reference sequence). The CDR3 reads CAWSREGYTDTQYF. The CDR3, as DNA: TGTGCCTGGAGTCGGGAGGGCTACACAGATACGCAGTATTTT.

This clone was observed a single time. The chain combines TRBV28 with TRBJ2-1, with 9 bases aligning to TRBD2. The CDR3 has 16 amino acids. Germline V CDR1 and CDR2: MDHEN, SYDVKM. V lost 3 bases and J lost 3; bases outside the gene matches: 6. CDR3 amino acids: CASSFLAGPFYNEQFF. CDR3 bases: TGTGCCAGCAGTTTCCTAGCGGGACCCTTCTACAATGAGCAGTTCTTC.

The chain links TRBV30 to TRBJ2-1; 7 nucleotides align to TRBD2. The CDR3 runs to 14 residues. The germline V gene encodes CDR1 GTSNPN and CDR2 SVGIG (reference sequence). Trimming at V came to 1 base and at J to 4 bases, leaving 4 bases not matched to a gene. The CDR3 DNA sequence: TGTGCCTGGAGTGGGGGTAGCGGGTACAATGAGCAGTTCTTC. It is translated as CAWSGGSGYNEQFF.

V usage is TRBV29-1 and J usage is TRBJ2-3; the match to TRBD1 covers 9 bases. This CDR3 spans 14 amino acids. The germline V gene encodes CDR1 SQVTM and CDR2 ANQGSEA. V lost 6 bases to trimming and J lost 1 base; unmatched junction nucleotides: 5. The CDR3 loop reads CSVRTGDRTDTQYF. In DNA form, the CDR3 reads TGCAGCGTCCGGACAGGGGACCGCACAGATACGCAGTATTTT.